The present T cell receptor beta chain was sequenced within a study of cytomegalovirus exposure and HLA in healthy donors (dated by TCRdb to about 2017). With respect to the entire study: In an earlier analysis of 450 to 750 of the donors, 250 to 350 Gb of sequence data and 90 million to 130 million unique TCR beta sequences from 180 million or so T cells were reported. The study profiled the T cell repertoires of 666 subjects by immunosequencing and related them to cytomegalovirus serostatus. To predict cytomegalovirus infection status, the study combined high-throughput TCR immunosequencing, statistical association of individual TCRs with disease status, and machine learning. Of the approximately 400 genotyped donors, approximately 82% fell in the genetic ancestry cluster associated with self-reported Caucasian donors. Class I and class II HLA loci were covered by the typing at four-digit resolution. Genome-wide SNP genotypes for about 65% of the roughly 670 donors were used in a later genetic analysis, which treated that subset as a discovery cohort. To decide whether each TCR beta V gene segment behaved as functional or pseudogenic, an earlier analysis of some 540 of the donors relied on high-throughput TCR beta sequencing. Donor age, sex, ethnicity and CMV serostatus were compiled together with the repertoire data. To study patterns of TCR occurrence, a later analysis re-analyzed previously published TCR beta repertoires from 600 to 750 donors and added high-resolution HLA genotyping. The study aimed to test whether signatures of past pathogen exposure could be identified by cataloging public T cell receptors. An early release that covered roughly 600 HLA-typed donors contained around 300 gigabases of sequencing data and about 84 million unique TCR sequences. All discovery cohort repertoires had been generated using a single sequencing platform. Several DR-DQ haplotypes were treated as single units for association and clustering because of strong linkage in the cohort. Rather than using new phenotypic data, the later analysis identified candidate immune exposures from TCR beta sequences and from how often those sequences occurred across donors. In addition to the first cohort of approximately 670 subjects, a separate validation cohort of 120 different subjects was used. Typing coverage varied by locus: roughly 620-640 donors for A, B, C, DRB1 and DQB1; under 550 for DQA1; about 570 for DPA1; 450 to 480 for DPB1. Among several hundred genotyped donors of the cohort, an average of about 240,000 unique TCR beta nucleotide sequences was sequenced per donor, of which roughly 18% were non-productive.

The library relied on the immunoSEQ multiplex PCR assay. A mixture of 60 forward primers for TCR Vbeta segments and 13 reverse primers for TCR Jbeta segments was used in the multiplex PCR. The CDR3 region of rearranged TCR beta genes was amplified from genomic DNA with a multiplex PCR assay. The Illumina HiSeq System was used to sequence the amplified TCR beta libraries as 87-base-pair reads. Per the source publication's procedure: Across the 700 or so repertoires, a later analysis counted 80 million or so unique TCR beta chains, 9.5 million to 13 million of which were shared by at least two donors. Raw reads were error-corrected and collapsed into unique sequences with a nearest-neighbor algorithm that merged closely related sequences to remove PCR and sequencing errors. Alignment of CDR3 sequences to IMGT reference sequences was used to assign V, D and J gene segments. Each retained sequence needed at least a six-nucleotide match to both a V gene segment and a J gene segment. A rearrangement counted as productive if the CDR3 had no stop codons and remained in frame with V and J, and every other rearrangement counted as non-productive. CDR3 was defined according to IMGT convention as the region running from the second conserved V-encoded cysteine to the conserved J-encoded phenylalanine. In an earlier analysis of more than 550 of the donors, sequences lacking an unambiguous match to a single V gene segment were excluded. In an earlier analysis of several hundred of the donors, V segments were called functional above 56.7% productive rearrangements and were called segregating when the between-donor standard deviation exceeded 5%. A statistical classification framework was built for diagnosing cytomegalovirus status from the catalog of TCR beta chain sequences. A later analysis assigned V and J genes by comparing TCR nucleotide sequences with IMGT/GENE-DB human TR gene sequences. Using the TCRdist pipeline, a later analysis assigned CDR3 sequences along with most-parsimonious VDJ recombination scenarios. In a later analysis, each TCR beta chain was defined by its CDR3 amino acid sequence together with its V-gene family, and reads lacking a unique V-gene family were excluded. A later analysis removed 550 to 650 highly shared, low-generation-probability nucleotide sequences to deal with suspected cross-contamination and a sequencing artifact. In a later analysis, a clonal expansion index was calculated for each public chain from normalized within-repertoire ranks of inferred template counts. Generation probabilities in a later analysis came from a VDJ recombination model fitted to out-of-frame rearrangements, and those results were checked against IGoR. A later analysis scored TCR-TCR, TCR-HLA and TCR-CMV co-occurrence with hypergeometric tests, applying a repertoire-size bias correction to TCR pairs. A later analysis estimated false discovery rates by permuting HLA or CMV assignments 20 times. In a later analysis, co-occurring TCRs were grouped with DBSCAN, and TCRdist sequence similarity was added when clustering was performed within HLA-allele-positive subsets. For co-occurrence clustering, repertoires with fewer than 30,000 or more than 120,000 public chains were excluded, along with a handful of repertoires with anomalous nucleotide sharing. In TCRdb, the immuneACCESS table is reduced to in-frame sequences with V and J assigned. These tables do not hold every clone; where another copy was compared, an unresolved V gene accounts for under half, and the others remain unexplained. V and J calls and clone size are those listed in that table; D and trimming were worked out from the DNA. This sample has 200,000 or so clones in its table, and more than 70% of those were observed once. Together, the top ten hold approximately 0.25% of the sample.

The cohort was made up of around 720 healthy bone marrow donors. All cohort members were sampled while nominally healthy, although unrecorded immune exposures were likely present. The donor was CMV seronegative and was included in the group of several hundred seronegative cohort members. A peripheral blood sample was collected from each donor, and TCR beta sequencing was performed on peripheral blood mononuclear cells. Genomic DNA was extracted from the blood cell samples with the Qiagen DNeasy Blood Extraction Kit. Concerning this clone itself: The clone's antigen remains unknown. No much larger clone is present one base from it, and per-base qualities are unavailable.

Points the paper makes about the study in general: Most TCR sequences were seen in very few donors, while some public TCRs were found in many individuals. Because HLA typing was unavailable for some donors at each locus, only the typed subset was used in association tests. Broadly in line with IMGT annotations, most TCR beta V segments showed up in productive rearrangements about 90% or about 30% of the time in an earlier analysis of a few hundred of the donors. Most CMV-associated TCR beta chains appeared to be HLA-restricted in a later analysis, and the HLA associations seemed to be driven largely by CMV exposure. According to a later analysis, parvovirus B19, influenza, CMV and Epstein-Barr virus appeared linked to several top co-occurrence clusters. In vitro tests confirmed that a few of the cytomegalovirus-associated TCR beta chains recognize cytomegalovirus antigens. Compared with equally common non-associated chains, HLA-associated TCR beta chains in a later analysis were more clonally expanded and had lower generation probabilities. In a later analysis, the rate of TCR association differed among HLA loci, with DRB1 alleles having the most associated TCRs and HLA-C alleles having the fewest. Immune exposure information for the cohort was limited to CMV serostatus. Roughly uniform sequencing depth across donors was assumed in presence/absence analyses, although this assumption may not hold. The earlier analysis of 450 to 700 of the donors excluded approximately 15 rarely observed V segments, including chromosome 9 orphons, because counts were too low. At a false discovery rate of 0.05, a later analysis linked 16,951 TCR beta sequences to specific HLA alleles. The classifier was reported to diagnose cytomegalovirus status with high specificity and sensitivity in both the original and validation cohorts. In this cohort, only TCR beta chains were sequenced, and detectable features were limited by the absence of alpha or paired-chain data. A total of roughly 160 TCR beta chains were listed by the study as associated with cytomegalovirus. A group of highly shared sequence variants was considered likely to be a technical artifact of the sequencing pipeline. A further reported finding was that TCR beta sequences accurately predicted the HLA-A and HLA-B alleles for most subjects in the first cohort. It was suggested by the authors that the approach could potentially be generalized to other disease states and immunological phenotypes. When HLA alleles, especially DR and DQ, strongly co-occurred, attributing TCR associations to individual alleles was difficult. Correlated functional status among segregating V segments might be attributable to linkage disequilibrium, but an unknown experimental factor could not be ruled out. Some IMGT-functional V segments, including TRBV6-2 and TRBV6-3, could not be distinguished by the 87-base-pair reads and were therefore excluded. A later genetic analysis reported fewer N-insertions in productive TCRs among donors in an Asian-associated ancestry cluster than the approximately 700-donor mean. A later genetic analysis associated a missense DCLRE1C variant with V-gene and J-gene trimming of TCR beta chains, and an independent cohort replicated the association.

The CDR3 goes from the cysteine to the phenylalanine over 18 residues. Just CDR3 DNA is preserved here, 54 bases in frame from base 1. The germline V gene specifies SGHRS as CDR1 and YFSETQ as CDR2. From V the trimming removes 1 base and from J it removes 0 bases, while the gene matches leave 8 bases of the junction unaccounted for. The TCR was taken from a boy between 10 and 17 years old in good health and CMV-seronegative. The chain is encoded by TRBV5-1 joined to TRBJ2-1; 9 middle bases align to TRBD2. The specimen was PBMCs. The DNA is TGCGCCAGCAGCTTGTCCCCGAGCGGGGGGAGCTCCTACAATGAGCAGTTCTTC. Its protein is CASSLSPSGGSSYNEQFF.